This is a list of T cell receptor beta chains from one sample in a study of control samples from healthy donors and cancer patients. Here immunoSEQ multiplex PCR was the method, and the copy in TCRdb shows in-frame clones only, minus some. The profile shows roughly 90,000 clones, approximately 88% of them singletons. The sample comprised PBMCs. These receptors all stem from a woman aged 45 to 65 with colorectal cancer. Each CDR3 is given with its conserved first and last residue. Fields, in order: V gene, J gene, CDR3 length, D gene, clone size, CDR3 DNA, CDR3 protein. D genes are given only for firm matches. The size entry is marked missing in some rows and otherwise reads once, few, many or a size class.

TRBV12-3/TRBV12-4,TRBJ2-1,12,NA,NA,TGTGCCAGCAGTGCTGACTGGGAAAGACAGTTCTTC,CASSADWERQFF
TRBV2,TRBJ1-6,13,NA,NA,TGTGCCAGCAGTTCCGGGGATGGTTCACCCCTCCACTTT,CASSSGDGSPLHF
TRBV6-4,TRBJ2-1,16,NA,NA,TGTGCCAGCAGTCGGAGTCTAGCGAATGGGTACAATGAGCAGTTCTTC,CASSRSLANGYNEQFF
TRBV19,TRBJ1-1,17,NA,once,TGTGCCAGTAGCCCTCCGAGCAGGGTAGGCTGGAACACTGAAGCTTTCTTT,CASSPPSRVGWNTEAFF
TRBV28,TRBJ1-6,17,NA,NA,TGTGCCAGCAGTTCACTAACAGGGAATGGGTATAATTCACCCCTCCACTTT,CASSSLTGNGYNSPLHF
TRBV15,TRBJ1-1,16,NA,NA,TGTGCCACCAGTAATCAGCTCGAGGTGAGGAACACTGAAGCTTTCTTT,CATSNQLEVRNTEAFF
TRBV6-5,TRBJ2-5,14,NA,once,TGTGCCAGCAACAATGTAGGACTTCAAGAGACCCAGTACTTC,CASNNVGLQETQYF
TRBV2,TRBJ1-5,12,NA,NA,TGTGCCAGCAGTGAAATCCAACAGCCCCAGCATTTT,CASSEIQQPQHF
TRBV14,TRBJ2-5,15,TRBD1,NA,TGTGCCAGCAGCCAAGACGGACAGGGGAGAGGGACCCAGTACTTC,CASSQDGQGRGTQYF
TRBV27,TRBJ1-6,13,TRBD1,few,TGTGCCAGCGGGACAGCGTCGCGTTCACCCCTCCACTTT,CASGTASRSPLHF
TRBV30,TRBJ1-1,14,NA,NA,TGTGCCTGGAGTGTACGAGGGCAATACACTGAAGCTTTCTTT,CAWSVRGQYTEAFF
TRBV6-2/TRBV6-3,TRBJ1-2,12,NA,NA,TGTGCCAGCAGTTGGGACACCTATGGCTACACCTTC,CASSWDTYGYTF
TRBV11-1,TRBJ2-3,14,NA,NA,TGTGCCAGCAGCTTTTCCAGGGATGGAAATACGCAGTATTTT,CASSFSRDGNTQYF